Listed here is a single TCR beta chain. Its cognate antigen is unknown. A much more abundant neighbour one base away suggests this may be a read error. The data belong to a study of T cell repertoires in cytomegalovirus infection. In the study overall: Recently described HLA-C-restricted plus well-studied HLA-B-restricted CMV epitopes were used.

Each CDR3 protein gets one entry after TCRdb re-called the reads with MiXCR. The sample consists of roughly 860,000 distinct CDR3 sequences, 30% to 35% of them appearing once. This CDR3 comprises 13 residues. This TCR derives from a human donor in good health (CMV status not recorded). Some clones in this sample may be carry-over from other donors' samples. The gene calls are TRBV12-3 or TRBV12-4 and TRBJ1-3; D is uncertain. This specimen was cultured CD8+ T cells from PBMCs, taken from culture after CMV antigen stimulation. The CDR3 DNA sequence: TGTGCCAGCACCGAGTTCTCTGGAAACACCGTATATTTT. This sequence encodes CASTEFSGNTVYF.